These T cell receptor beta chains were read from a single sample in a study of blood T cell repertoires in COVID-19. Clones were read by immunoSEQ multiplex PCR, and TCRdb kept only the in-frame ones, dropping some. This table has roughly 50,000 clones, approximately 91% appearing once. The material sequenced was peripheral blood. The receptors stem from a man aged 50-59 years with acute or convalescent COVID-19. CDR3s include the opening cysteine and the closing phenylalanine or tryptophan. The order of the fields is J gene, D gene, CDR3 length, clone size, V gene, CDR3 DNA, CDR3 protein. A D gene is named only where the DNA matches it firmly. Not every row has a clone size; where given, it reads once, few, many or a size class.

TRBJ2-3,TRBD2,13,NA,TRBV12-3/TRBV12-4,TGTGCCAGCGGCCTAGCGGGAGCAGATACGCAGTATTTT,CASGLAGADTQYF
TRBJ1-6,NA,17,NA,TRBV21-1,TGTGCCAGCAGCAAAGAAACCGGGACAACACCCAATTCACCCCTCCACTTT,CASSKETGTTPNSPLHF
TRBJ2-1,TRBD2,17,NA,TRBV29-1,TGCAGCGTTGAGGGGACTAGCGGGAGGGTTCTTCTCGGTGAGCAGTTCTTC,CSVEGTSGRVLLGEQFF
TRBJ1-2,NA,13,once,TRBV9,TGTGCCAGCAGCCCAGATTCTAACTATGGCTACACCTTC,CASSPDSNYGYTF
TRBJ2-7,NA,16,NA,TRBV6-5,TGTGCCAGCAGTTACTCGTTTCTTTCAGGGACCTACGAGCAGTACTTC,CASSYSFLSGTYEQYF
TRBJ1-2,TRBD1,15,NA,TRBV11-2,TGTGCCAGCAGCTGGGGGGGACAGGGCGCCTATGGCTACACCTTC,CASSWGGQGAYGYTF
TRBJ2-6,TRBD1,16,NA,TRBV5-5,TGTGCCAGCAGCTTGGTTCCGGGACAGGTCGCCAACGTCCTGACTTTC,CASSLVPGQVANVLTF
TRBJ2-4,TRBD2,15,NA,TRBV5-4,TGTGCCAGCAGCCCTGGGGGGGAGGCCAAAAACATTCAGTACTTC,CASSPGGEAKNIQYF
TRBJ1-5,TRBD1,18,NA,TRBV24-1,TGTGCCACCAGTGATAGGATGGGACAGGGGTTAAGCAATCAGCCCCAGCATTTT,CATSDRMGQGLSNQPQHF
TRBJ2-6,TRBD1,17,NA,TRBV11-3,TGTGCCACTCTAAGGACAGGCCTACTTTCTGGGGCCAACGTCCTGACTTTC,CATLRTGLLSGANVLTF
TRBJ1-3,NA,13,NA,TRBV3-1/TRBV3-2,TGTGCCAGCAGCCCACGGCTGGACACTTCCATATATTTT,CASSPRLDTSIYF
TRBJ2-2,NA,18,NA,TRBV7-9,TGTGCCAGCAGCTTAGCGAGGACTGGAGTGGGTACCGGAGGGGAGCTGTTTTTT,CASSLARTGVGTGGELFF
TRBJ2-7,NA,17,NA,TRBV11-3,TGTGCCAGCAGCTTAGGGGCCGTAGAGCCCTATTCCTACGAGCAGTACTTC,CASSLGAVEPYSYEQYF
TRBJ1-3,NA,14,once,TRBV5-1,TGCGCCAGCAGCAGGGACACCTCTGGAAACACCATATATTTT,CASSRDTSGNTIYF
TRBJ2-7,TRBD2,17,NA,TRBV4-1,TGCGCCAGCAGCCAAGGATATACTAGCGGGAGAGGGTACGAGCAGTACTTC,CASSQGYTSGRGYEQYF